These 10 T cell receptor beta chains share one sample of origin, sequenced in a study of cytomegalovirus exposure and HLA in healthy donors. In the PCR, 60 Vbeta and 13 Jbeta primers were used. TCRdb's copy holds only in-frame clones and misses some; the assay was immunoSEQ multiplex PCR. Its table records 120,000 or so clones. Sequencing was done on a sample of PBMCs. The receptors originated from a man younger than 35 in good health and CMV-seronegative.

The chain recombines TRBV18 with TRBJ1-4; no clear D. Looked up from germline, CDR1 is KGHSH and CDR2 is LQKENI. The CDR3 runs 13 residues. V shed 6 bases and J shed 4 bases, with 9 bases lying between them. Written as DNA, the CDR3 is TGTGCCAGCTCCGCGTTAGTTAATGAAAAACTGTTTTTT. Protein: CASSALVNEKLFF.

The chain employs TRBV6-5 and TRBJ2-7; 7 bases map to TRBD1. This CDR3 has 12 residues. V trimming: 10 bases; J trimming: 0 bases; junction bases outside the gene matches: 3. In germline, CDR1 is MNHEY, CDR2 SVGAGI. In nucleotides, the CDR3 is TGTGCCACCAGGGACAGCTCCTACGAGCAGTACTTC. Encoded protein: CATRDSSYEQYF.

The chain combines TRBV6-6 with TRBJ2-1; 14 bases agree with TRBD2. The ends lost 5 bases at V and 1 base at J; junction bases unmatched: 1. CDR1 is MNHNY and CDR2 is SVGAGI in the germline V gene (reference sequence). CDR3 length: 16 residues. Here the CDR3 reads CASSGLAGGSYNEQFF. The CDR3, as DNA: TGTGCCAGCAGTGGACTAGCGGGAGGTTCCTACAATGAGCAGTTCTTC.

CDR3 DNA: TGTGCCAGCAGCTTAGAGGACGGGAACGGCTACACCTTC. Its protein is CASSLEDGNGYTF. The rearrangement joins TRBV11-2 to TRBJ1-2; D gene ambiguous. CDR1 SGHAT and CDR2 FQNNGV come from the germline V gene. This CDR3 has 13 amino acids. The V end was cut by 0 bases, the J end by 8 bases, with 10 bases between.

The genes are TRBV28 and TRBJ2-7, with TRBD2 identical over 13 bases. Per the germline V gene, CDR1 is MDHEN and CDR2 is SYDVKM. The CDR3 is 16 residues long. The junction had 7 bases not matched to a gene; V was cut back by 4 bases and J by 4 bases. For the CDR3, the DNA is TGTGCCAGCAGTTCGCCCGGGACTAGCGGGATGTACGAGCAGTACTTC. It translates to CASSSPGTSGMYEQYF.

V and J are TRBV5-1 and TRBJ1-2; 9 bases agree with TRBD1. The CDR3 loop spans 13 amino acids. Losses at the gene ends were 4 bases for V and 6 bases for J; bases not matched to a gene: 4. Germline-derived CDR1 and CDR2 are SGHRS and YFSETQ. CDR3 sequence (DNA): TGCGCCAGCAGCCCACAGGGGGCGAATGGCTACACCTTC. Translation: CASSPQGANGYTF. The variable domain in full, completed from reference TRBV5-1 and TRBJ1-2, reads KAGVTQTPRYLIKTRGQQVTLSCSPISGHRSVSWYQQTPGQGLQFLFEYFSETQRNKGNFPGRFSGRQFSNSRSEMNVSTLELGDSALYLCASSPQGANGYTFGSGTRLTVV.

The genes are TRBV7-9 and TRBJ2-1; D is ambiguous. The CDR3 is made up of 14 amino acids. The germline V and J ends were trimmed by 2 bases and 5 bases, with 10 bases remaining between them. CDR1 SEHNR and CDR2 FQNEAQ come from the germline V gene (reference sequence). CDR3 sequence reads: CASSLSGGNNEQFF. CDR3 in DNA: TGTGCCAGCAGCTTAAGTGGCGGAAACAATGAGCAGTTCTTC.

In DNA form, the CDR3 reads TGTGCCAGTAGTGACAGGGTTTTGAACACTGAAGCTTTCTTT. Translation gives CASSDRVLNTEAFF. The V call is TRBV19, the J call TRBJ1-1, with 7 bases identical to TRBD1. Unmatched junction bases numbered 3, after V lost 5 bases and J lost 0 bases. The CDR3 extends over 14 amino acids. Germline V lookup: CDR1 LNHDA, CDR2 SQIVND (reference sequence).

This chain joins TRBV11-2 and TRBJ2-3, with D perhaps matching TRBD2 (5 bases). The CDR3 length is 14 residues. The V and J ends lost 1 base and 5 bases respectively, with 10 bases between them. The germline V gene encodes CDR1 SGHAT and CDR2 FQNNGV. In DNA form, the CDR3 reads TGTGCCAGCAGCTTAGGGACTGCGGGAGATACGCAGTATTTT. Translated: CASSLGTAGDTQYF.

The gene calls are TRBV6-1 and TRBJ1-1, with 10 bases matching TRBD1. The CDR3 runs 14 residues. With 9 bases clipped from V and 11 bases from J, the junction kept 15 bases outside the gene matches. Germline V CDR1 and CDR2: MNHNS, SASEGT. CDR3 protein: CASLRGGQGTYAFF. The CDR3 bases are TGTGCCAGTCTGAGGGGGGGACAGGGGACGTATGCTTTCTTT.